A single sample gave rise to the 25 T cell receptor beta chains below, sequenced in a study of T cell repertoires in cytomegalovirus infection. TCRdb re-called the reads with MiXCR, one entry per CDR3 protein. The sample holds 350,000 to 550,000 distinct CDR3 sequences; about 33% are singletons and the top ten take around 13%. Sequenced sample: PBMCs. These TCRs come from a human donor in good health (CMV status not recorded). Some clones in this sample may be carry-over from other donors' samples.

This rearrangement joins TRBV6-1 to TRBJ1-6; TRBD1 is a possible D gene (5 bases). CDR1 is MNHNS, CDR2 SASEGT, per germline. The CDR3 sequence is 16 residues long. Deletions cut 2 bases from V and 8 bases from J, with 16 bases between. CDR3 bases: TGTGCCAGCAGTGAACCACACCGGGGGTTTGATTCACCCCTCCACTTT. It is translated as CASSEPHRGFDSPLHF.

This clonotype showed up just once. It is likely a read error, because the conserved phenylalanine at the end of the CDR3 is missing. The J gene is TRBJ1-2, the V gene TRBV7-3; 8 bases are a match to TRBD1. With 1 base clipped from V and 2 bases from J, the junction kept 3 bases outside the gene matches. The CDR3 runs 15 residues. Germline V gene sequence: CDR1 SGHTA, CDR2 FQGTGA. The CDR3 DNA is TGTGCCAGCAGCTTAAATGCAGGGGGCAACTATGGCTACACCTTA. Its translation: CASSLNAGGNYGYTL.

This clonotype showed up many times. The rearrangement joins TRBV7-2 to TRBJ2-7, with D possibly matching TRBD1 (6 bases). The CDR3 covers 14 residues. Germline V gene sequence: CDR1 SGHTA, CDR2 FQGNSA. The V end lost 5 bases, the J end lost 2 bases, and 13 bases lay between the germline ends. This CDR3 reads CASSVDRFAYEQYF. The CDR3, as DNA: TGTGCCAGCAGCGTCGACAGGTTTGCCTACGAGCAGTACTTC.

The chain employs TRBV7-9 and TRBJ2-7, with D possibly being TRBD1 or TRBD2 (6 bases each). Germline lookup yields CDR1 SEHNR and CDR2 FQNEAQ (reference sequence). V lost 0 bases and J lost 5, with 8 bases in between. This CDR3 contains 13 residues. CDR3 DNA: TGTGCCAGCAGCTTAGCAGGGGGGAACGAGCAGTACTTC. It encodes CASSLAGGNEQYF.

This clonotype was found a few times. V usage is TRBV28 and J usage is TRBJ1-5, with D possibly TRBD1 on 5 matching bases. V lost 5 bases, J lost 2 bases, and 10 bases lay in between. CDR1 is MDHEN, CDR2 SYDVKM, per germline. The CDR3 is 14 amino acids. CDR3 nucleotide sequence: TGTGCCAGCAGTGGGGCCGAGGGCAATCAGCCCCAGCATTTT. As protein: CASSGAEGNQPQHF.

The CDR3: CASSYSSPAGGSTDTQYF. The CDR3 bases are TGTGCCAGCAGTTACTCGTCCCCAGCGGGGGGATCCACAGATACGCAGTATTTT. V gene TRBV6-5 combines with J gene TRBJ2-3; 9 bases fit TRBD2. Germline loops: CDR1 MNHEY, CDR2 SVGAGI. With 0 bases clipped from V and 2 bases from J, the junction kept 9 bases outside the gene matches. The CDR3 is made up of 18 amino acids.

This chain uses TRBV7-9 with TRBJ1-5; TRBD2 might be the D (7 bases). Near its end, the DNA agrees better with TRBJ2-3, so the J call may be wrong. The CDR3 runs 14 residues. CDR1 SEHNR and CDR2 FQNEAQ come from the germline V gene (reference sequence). CDR3 protein: CASSPRGDNQPQYF. In DNA form, the CDR3 reads TGTGCCAGCAGCCCCCGGGGGGACAATCAGCCCCAGTATTTT.

The chain links TRBV6-2 or TRBV6-3 to TRBJ2-7; D not resolved. In germline, CDR1 is MNHEY, CDR2 SVGEGT. This CDR3 spans 11 amino acids. Between the trimmed V and J ends, which lost 0 bases and 5 bases, there was a span of 2 bases. CDR3 sequence reads: CASSYSNEQYF. CDR3 DNA sequence: TGTGCCAGCAGTTACTCAAACGAGCAGTACTTC.

Comment on this clonotype: Mismatch with germline at one junction end may stem from a read error. The rearrangement joins TRBV6-5 to TRBJ1-2; D gene uncertain. Germline V gene lookup returns CDR1 MNHEY and CDR2 SVGAGI. This CDR3 contains 13 residues. The CDR3 sequence: CASSYSRDYVYTF. The CDR3 DNA follows: TGTGCCAGCAGTTACTCAAGAGACTATGTCTACACCTTC.

This clonotype came up many times. The CDR3 DNA is TGTGCCAGCAGTGAAGTTTATGGCTCCTACGAGCAGTACTTC. Translated, it gives CASSEVYGSYEQYF. This chain uses TRBV6-1 with TRBJ2-7, with D uncertain. The CDR3 has 14 amino acids. The ends were cut back, 1 base at V and 0 bases at J, with 7 bases in the middle. The germline V gene encodes CDR1 MNHNS and CDR2 SASEGT.

V usage is TRBV6-8 and J usage is TRBJ1-1; no reliable D call. This CDR3 contains 13 residues. Trimming pared 10 bases from V and 1 base from J, leaving 13 bases between. Germline CDR1 and CDR2: MNHGY and SAAAGT. CDR3 loop: CAITLSENTEAFF. In DNA, the CDR3 is TGTGCCATCACCCTATCCGAGAACACTGAAGCTTTCTTT.

This clonotype was seen more than once but under ten times. This sequence joins TRBV4-2 and TRBJ1-1; tentative D call: TRBD1 (5 bases). This CDR3 has 14 amino acids. The germline V gene has CDR1 LGHNA and CDR2 YNFKEQ. V lost 0 bases and J lost 7, with 12 bases in between. CDR3 loop: CASSQETGRYEAFF. CDR3 DNA sequence: TGTGCCAGCAGCCAAGAAACAGGCCGATATGAAGCTTTCTTT.

In its sample, this clonotype was seen a few times. The chain recombines TRBV7-6 with TRBJ1-4, with D unresolved. The length of the CDR3 is 13 residues. The V and J ends lost 8 bases and 7 bases respectively, with 14 bases between them. Per germline, CDR1 SGHVS and CDR2 FNYEAQ. CDR3 DNA sequence: TGTGCCAGCCGCTCCGGTGGTCGTGAAAAACTGTTTTTT. Translation: CASRSGGREKLFF.

The V and J genes are TRBV6-1 and TRBJ2-5, with TRBD1 identical over 9 bases. With 8 bases clipped from V and 5 bases from J, the junction kept 15 bases outside the gene matches. This CDR3 is 16 amino acids long. In germline, CDR1 is MNHNS, CDR2 SASEGT. In nucleotides, the CDR3 is TGTGCCAGCCGAAACCCGGGACAGGGCGAATGGGAGACCCAGTACTTC. This translates into CASRNPGQGEWETQYF.

The genes are TRBV15 and TRBJ2-3; 8 nucleotides line up with TRBD2. There are 22 residues in the CDR3. V was pared by 2 bases and J by 4 bases, with 26 bases of the junction left unmatched. Germline-derived CDR1 and CDR2 are LNHNV and YYDKDF (reference sequence). In DNA, the CDR3 is TGTGCCACCAGCAGACCTCTCGGGAGCGGGGGAGCGAACCCGAGCGGCTCAGATACGCAGTATTTT. Translated: CATSRPLGSGGANPSGSDTQYF.

The rearrangement joins TRBV7-2 to TRBJ2-1; D is possibly TRBD1 (5 bases). Trimming removed 5 bases from V and 9 bases from J, with 17 bases in between. The CDR3 length is 14 residues. The germline V gene encodes CDR1 SGHTA and CDR2 FQGNSA. This CDR3 reads CASSQSQGVGEQFF. CDR3 in DNA: TGTGCCAGCAGCCAATCCCAAGGGGTCGGTGAGCAGTTCTTC.

V and J are TRBV7-8 and TRBJ2-7; D might be TRBD2 (6 bases). V was cut by 5 bases and J by 3 bases, with 23 bases left in between. The CDR3 totals 17 residues. In germline, CDR1 is SGHVS, CDR2 FQNEAQ. The CDR3 loop reads CASSGKRGQAGLYEQYF. In nucleotides, the CDR3 is TGTGCCAGCAGCGGGAAACGTGGTCAAGCGGGTCTCTACGAGCAGTACTTC.

Worth noting for this clonotype: A clone one base away is much larger, so this may be a read error. The chain links TRBV7-6 to TRBJ2-2, with TRBD1 matching 8 bases. The germline gives CDR1 SGHVS, CDR2 FNYEAQ. V shed 3 bases, J shed 4 bases, and the junction held 7 bases outside the gene matches. The CDR3 runs to 16 residues. CDR3 sequence (DNA): TGTGCCAGCAGCTTTAGAGGACAGGGTCCCACCGGGGAGCTGTTTTTT. Encoded protein: CASSFRGQGPTGELFF.

On this clonotype itself: No conserved phenylalanine or tryptophan ends this CDR3, so it is likely a read error. This chain links TRBV12-3 or TRBV12-4 with TRBJ2-1; perhaps TRBD2 as D (6 bases). This CDR3 has 17 residues. Trimming cost V 5 bases and J 7 bases, with 24 bases left between them. The CDR3 spells CASSTAFGGVKRNEQFL. The CDR3 region has the DNA TGTGCCAGCAGTACCGCCTTCGGCGGGGTGAAGAGAAATGAGCAGTTCTTA.

This rearrangement joins TRBV2 to TRBJ1-5; 7 bases match TRBD1. CDR1 SNHLY and CDR2 FYNNEI come from the germline V gene. Unmatched junction bases numbered 4, after V lost 5 bases and J lost 6 bases. This CDR3 is built from 13 residues. This chain's CDR3 is CASSLTGVQPQHF. As DNA, the CDR3 is TGTGCCAGCAGTTTAACAGGGGTTCAGCCCCAGCATTTT.

This rearrangement joins TRBV15 to TRBJ1-1; unclear D gene. The germline CDR1 and CDR2 sequences are LNHNV and YYDKDF (reference sequence). The CDR3 sequence is 14 residues long. Deletions cut 4 bases from V and 0 bases from J, with 9 bases between. The CDR3 loop reads CATSTRTVNTEAFF. The CDR3 coding sequence is TGTGCCACCAGCACCAGAACTGTGAACACTGAAGCTTTCTTT.

This clonotype was seen a handful of times. The chain joins TRBV7-9 to TRBJ2-1; TRBD2 might be the D (5 bases). The CDR3 is 14 residues long. With 5 bases removed from V and 5 bases from J, the gap between germline ends came to 13 bases. From germline, CDR1 is SEHNR and CDR2 FQNEAQ (reference sequence). The chain's CDR3 is CASSPPRGDNEQFF. DNA of the CDR3: TGTGCCAGCAGCCCGCCCCGGGGTGACAATGAGCAGTTCTTC. The whole variable domain, filled in from reference TRBV7-9 and TRBJ2-1, reads DTGVSQNPRHKITKRGQNVTFRCDPISEHNRLYWYRQTLGQGPEFLTYFQNEAQLEKSRLLSDRFSAERPKGSFSTLEIQRTEQGDSAMYLCASSPPRGDNEQFFGPGTRLTVL.

In its sample, this clonotype was seen a few times. This chain connects TRBV29-1 to TRBJ2-5; TRBD1 is a possible D gene (7 bases). Germline values: CDR1 SQVTM, CDR2 ANQGSEA. The CDR3 extends over 13 amino acids. Trimming removed 6 bases from V and 0 bases from J, with 11 bases in between. CDR3 coding DNA: TGCAGCGTCGGGGGACAGTACCAAGAGACCCAGTACTTC. It is translated as CSVGGQYQETQYF. Variable domain in full (rest from reference TRBV29-1 and TRBJ2-5): SAVISQKPSRDICQRGTSLTIQCQVDSQVTMMFWYRQQPGQSLTLIATANQGSEATYESGFVIDKFPISRPNLTFSTLTVSNMSPEDSSIYLCSVGGQYQETQYFGPGTRLLVL.

This rearrangement joins TRBV6-6 to TRBJ1-1, with 9 bases that match TRBD1. The length of the CDR3 is 17 residues. The V gene's germline CDR1 is MNHNY and CDR2 SVGAGI (reference sequence). Trimming removed 6 bases from V and 3 bases from J; junction bases left unmatched: 14. CDR3 protein: CASSLVPGQGTDTEAFF. The DNA of the CDR3 is TGTGCCAGCAGCCTCGTCCCGGGACAGGGAACGGACACTGAAGCTTTCTTT.

This chain joins TRBV28 and TRBJ2-7; 7 positions match TRBD2. Germline values: CDR1 MDHEN, CDR2 SYDVKM. V lost 3 bases, J lost 6 bases, and 5 bases stayed unmatched. The CDR3 sequence is 13 residues long. DNA of the CDR3: TGTGCCAGCAGTTTTGGGCGGGGGAGCGAGCAGTACTTC. Its translation is CASSFGRGSEQYF.